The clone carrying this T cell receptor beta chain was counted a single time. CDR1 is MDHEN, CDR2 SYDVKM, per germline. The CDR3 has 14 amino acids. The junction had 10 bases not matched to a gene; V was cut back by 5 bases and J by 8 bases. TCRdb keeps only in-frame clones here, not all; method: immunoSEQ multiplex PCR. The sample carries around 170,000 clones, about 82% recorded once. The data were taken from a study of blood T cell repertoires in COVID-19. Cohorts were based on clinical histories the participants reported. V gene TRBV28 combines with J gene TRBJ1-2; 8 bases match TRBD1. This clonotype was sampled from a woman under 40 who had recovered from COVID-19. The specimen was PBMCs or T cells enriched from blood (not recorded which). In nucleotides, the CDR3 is TGTGCCAGCAGTCCTGGGGACAGGAGCTTCGGCTACACCTTC. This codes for CASSPGDRSFGYTF.